This T cell receptor (beta chain) was recovered during a study of T cell responses to AZD1222 COVID-19 vaccine. Second-dose intervals of approximately 4 or approximately 12 weeks were pooled. CDR3 length equals 14 residues. Per germline, CDR1 KGHSH and CDR2 LQKENI. Between the trimmed V and J ends, which lost 2 bases and 3 bases, there was a span of 11 bases. As regards this clone: Its specificity is unknown.

The study, taken as a whole, reports: Across the whole spike, CD4 TCRs peaked at regions 160-218 and 743-854.

Method: immunoSEQ multiplex PCR; TCRdb's copy keeps in-frame clones and lacks some. The sample contains roughly 75,000 clones, around nine tenths of which appear only once. The sequences come from peripheral blood, collected 28 days after the second AZD1222 dose. This clonotype was obtained from an adult who received the AZD1222 COVID-19 vaccine. The chain combines TRBV18 with TRBJ2-7, with D perhaps TRBD1 (6 bases). The CDR3 region has the DNA TGTGCCAGCTCACCAAGTCAGGGGAACTACGAGCAGTACTTC. Its protein is CASSPSQGNYEQYF.